These 20 T cell receptor beta chains originate from one sample sequenced in a study of graft-versus-host responses after intestinal transplantation. Profiled with immunoSEQ multiplex PCR; TCRdb holds only in-frame clones, not every one. The sample lists 35,000 to 45,000 clones, more than 90% occurring once. The sequencing here drew on PBMCs, taken 16 days after intestinal transplant. These receptors all stem from a human patient who received an intestinal transplant, so some T cells may come from the graft donor.

This chain links TRBV4-1 with TRBJ2-1, with D uncertain. Germline lookup yields CDR1 MGHRA and CDR2 YSYEKL. V was shortened by 4 bases and J by 15 bases, with 19 bases between the two germline ends. The CDR3 runs to 13 residues. This chain's CDR3 is CASSPLQAIDPFF. The CDR3 bases are TGCGCCAGCAGCCCTCTTCAAGCCATCGATCCGTTCTTC.

This clone was recorded only once. Here the CDR3 reads CASSDGGTQYF. CDR3 nucleotides: TGTGCCAGCAGTGATGGTGGGACCCAGTACTTC. The chain has TRBV6-8 and TRBJ2-5; D gene ambiguous. This CDR3 comprises 11 residues. Trimming stripped 5 bases from V and 7 bases from J, with 8 bases between. Germline loops: CDR1 MNHGY, CDR2 SAAAGT.

This clone was counted between two and nine times. This chain joins TRBV19 and TRBJ2-7; TRBD1 matches at 11 bases. Germline trimming cut 7 bases from V and 4 bases from J; bases unmatched to any gene: 6. CDR1 LNHDA and CDR2 SQIVND come from the germline V gene (reference sequence). The CDR3 runs to 14 residues. The CDR3 DNA is TGTGCCAGTACTTTCGGACAGGGGGCTTACGAGCAGTACTTC. This codes for CASTFGQGAYEQYF.

The chain combines TRBV4-1 with TRBJ2-7, with 9 positions matching TRBD1. Trimming removed 5 bases from V and 6 bases from J; junction bases left unmatched: 5. The CDR3 covers 13 residues. Germline assignment: CDR1 MGHRA and CDR2 YSYEKL. The CDR3 sequence is CASSWDRVSEQYF. CDR3 DNA: TGCGCCAGCAGCTGGGACAGGGTAAGCGAGCAGTACTTC.

J is TRBJ2-7 and V is TRBV5-1, with a tentative D call TRBD1 (6 bases). The CDR3 covers 17 residues. Germline assignment: CDR1 SGHRS and CDR2 YFSETQ. V lost 3 bases and J lost 3, with 22 bases in between. The CDR3: CASSWTPPDSFDYEQYF. DNA of the CDR3: TGCGCCAGCAGCTGGACCCCACCGGACAGTTTCGACTACGAGCAGTACTTC. The full variable domain, completed using reference TRBV5-1 and TRBJ2-7, is KAGVTQTPRYLIKTRGQQVTLSCSPISGHRSVSWYQQTPGQGLQFLFEYFSETQRNKGNFPGRFSGRQFSNSRSEMNVSTLELGDSALYLCASSWTPPDSFDYEQYFGPGTRLTVT.

The DNA for the CDR3 is TGTGCCAGCGAGCGGGAGGGAAGCTCCTACAATGAGCAGTTCTTC. Protein: CASEREGSSYNEQFF. This sequence joins TRBV5-8 and TRBJ2-1; 10 nucleotides agree with TRBD2. The germline CDR1 and CDR2 sequences are SGHTS and YDEGEE. The CDR3 is 15 amino acids. V was pared by 7 bases and J by 0 bases, with 4 bases of the junction left unmatched.

This chain links TRBV28 with TRBJ1-4; D gene ambiguous. Trimming removed 1 base from V and 5 bases from J, with 5 bases in between. The CDR3 runs 13 residues. CDR1 is MDHEN and CDR2 is SYDVKM in the germline V gene. CDR3 DNA sequence: TGTGCCAGCAGTTTATCGGGGAATGAAAAACTGTTTTTT. Translated: CASSLSGNEKLFF.

The genes are TRBV5-6 and TRBJ2-1; D perhaps matches TRBD2 (7 bases). The CDR3 covers 15 residues. Germline values: CDR1 SGHDT, CDR2 YYEEEE. Trimming pared 2 bases from V and 4 bases from J, leaving 13 bases between. The CDR3 bases are TGTGCCAGCAGCTTCGGCGGGGGCGGGTACAATGAGCAGTTCTTC. The encoded protein is CASSFGGGGYNEQFF.

The V gene is TRBV27, the J gene TRBJ1-1; perhaps TRBD1 as D (5 bases). The V end was cut by 2 bases, the J end by 1 base, with 8 bases between. The CDR3 has 14 residues. Germline-derived CDR1 and CDR2 are MNHEY and SMNVEV (reference sequence). CDR3 sequence: CASSLTGENTEAFF. Written as DNA, the CDR3 is TGTGCCAGCAGTTTAACAGGAGAGAACACTGAAGCTTTCTTT.

This chain connects TRBV6-1 to TRBJ2-7, with 7 nucleotides matching TRBD2. Per the germline V gene, CDR1 is MNHNS and CDR2 is SASEGT. V shed 10 bases and J 7 bases; nucleotides not matched to a gene: 13. The CDR3 has 13 residues. As DNA, the CDR3 is TGTGCCATTCTCAGGGAGGGCCGGGGGGAGCAGTACTTC. It yields the protein CAILREGRGEQYF.

The chain uses TRBV11-2 and TRBJ2-5; TRBD2 matches at 11 bases. Germline trimming cut 4 bases from V and 0 bases from J; bases unmatched to any gene: 13. Germline V gene lookup returns CDR1 SGHAT and CDR2 FQNNGV. CDR3 length: 19 residues. CDR3 amino acids: CASSWYAVAGGLNQETQYF. The CDR3 coding sequence is TGTGCCAGCAGCTGGTATGCGGTAGCGGGAGGGCTCAACCAAGAGACCCAGTACTTC.

The chain carries TRBV6-5 and TRBJ2-7, with a weak D call TRBD2 (5 bases). The germline CDR1 and CDR2 sequences are MNHEY and SVGAGI. The CDR3 loop spans 14 amino acids. The V end lost 4 bases, the J end lost 0 bases, and 10 bases lay between the germline ends. The CDR3 DNA reads TGTGCCAGCAGTTTGAGCGGCAGCTCCTACGAGCAGTACTTC. The encoded protein is CASSLSGSSYEQYF.

The chain carries TRBV25-1 and TRBJ1-1, with unresolved D. The V and J ends lost 6 bases and 1 base respectively, with 12 bases between them. The CDR3 contains 14 residues. Germline V gene data show CDR1 as MGHDK and CDR2 as SYGVNS. The CDR3 protein is CASRPGFANTEAFF. DNA for the CDR3: TGTGCCAGCAGACCCGGATTCGCGAACACTGAAGCTTTCTTT.

The J gene is TRBJ2-7, the V gene TRBV4-2, with 9 positions matching TRBD1. V was pared by 1 base and J by 5 bases, with 6 bases of the junction left unmatched. This CDR3 comprises 15 residues. Germline V gene sequence: CDR1 LGHNA, CDR2 YNFKEQ. CDR3 nucleotides: TGTGCCAGCAGCCAAGCGGACAGGGGTGACGACGAGCAGTACTTC. Residues: CASSQADRGDDEQYF.

V and J are TRBV2 and TRBJ2-2; maybe TRBD1 (5 bases). Trimming removed 1 base from V and 6 bases from J, with 6 bases in between. The CDR3 runs to 13 residues. CDR1 is SNHLY, CDR2 FYNNEI, per germline. CDR3: CASSEGGPGELFF. The DNA of the CDR3 is TGTGCCAGCAGTGAAGGGGGCCCCGGGGAGCTGTTTTTT.

The chain couples TRBV28 to TRBJ1-1, with D possibly matching TRBD1 (6 bases). The V end lost 3 bases, the J end lost 6 bases, and 11 bases lay between the germline ends. This CDR3 is 13 amino acids long. Germline V gene sequence: CDR1 MDHEN, CDR2 SYDVKM. CDR3 DNA: TGTGCCAGCAGTTTTTGGGGGGCGCCTGAAGCTTTCTTT. It codes for CASSFWGAPEAFF. The entire variable domain, with the rest obtained from reference TRBV28 and TRBJ1-1, is as follows: DVKVTQSSRYLVKRTGEKVFLECVQDMDHENMFWYRQDPGLGLRLIYFSYDVKMKEKGDIPEGYSVSREKKERFSLILESASTNQTSMYLCASSFWGAPEAFFGQGTRLTVV.

The J gene is TRBJ1-2, the V gene TRBV2; the D gene is possibly TRBD1 (5 bases). Germline loops: CDR1 SNHLY, CDR2 FYNNEI. This CDR3 spans 16 amino acids. Trimming removed 2 bases from V and 0 bases from J, with 13 bases in between. The CDR3 DNA follows: TGTGCCAGCAGTGAACTTCGGGGGAGGGCTAACTATGGCTACACCTTC. This sequence encodes CASSELRGRANYGYTF.

The chain carries TRBV5-6 and TRBJ1-6; D possibly corresponds to TRBD1 (5 bases). This CDR3 region has 14 residues. V dropped 1 base and J dropped 10 bases, with 12 bases sitting between them. Germline CDR1 reads SGHDT; CDR2 reads YYEEEE. CDR3 residues: CASSLRQGYSPLHF. The CDR3 DNA reads as TGTGCCAGCAGCTTGCGGCAGGGTTACTCACCCCTCCACTTT.

The chain combines TRBV7-2 with TRBJ1-3; D is perhaps TRBD1 (6 bases). The CDR3 runs to 16 residues. Germline V gene lookup returns CDR1 SGHTA and CDR2 FQGNSA. The V end lost 5 bases, the J end lost 7 bases, and 21 bases lay between the germline ends. CDR3 DNA: TGTGCCAGCAGCCTTTTGGGGGGCCGCTTTGCGAACACCATATATTTT. This encodes CASSLLGGRFANTIYF.

The V call is TRBV28, the J call TRBJ2-7; 9 bases match TRBD1. The trim removed 5 bases at V and 2 bases at J, leaving 4 bases unmatched. The CDR3 length is 14 residues. Germline assignment: CDR1 MDHEN and CDR2 SYDVKM. CDR3 DNA: TGTGCCAGCAGTCCCGGACAGGGGACCTACGAGCAGTACTTC. Amino acids: CASSPGQGTYEQYF.